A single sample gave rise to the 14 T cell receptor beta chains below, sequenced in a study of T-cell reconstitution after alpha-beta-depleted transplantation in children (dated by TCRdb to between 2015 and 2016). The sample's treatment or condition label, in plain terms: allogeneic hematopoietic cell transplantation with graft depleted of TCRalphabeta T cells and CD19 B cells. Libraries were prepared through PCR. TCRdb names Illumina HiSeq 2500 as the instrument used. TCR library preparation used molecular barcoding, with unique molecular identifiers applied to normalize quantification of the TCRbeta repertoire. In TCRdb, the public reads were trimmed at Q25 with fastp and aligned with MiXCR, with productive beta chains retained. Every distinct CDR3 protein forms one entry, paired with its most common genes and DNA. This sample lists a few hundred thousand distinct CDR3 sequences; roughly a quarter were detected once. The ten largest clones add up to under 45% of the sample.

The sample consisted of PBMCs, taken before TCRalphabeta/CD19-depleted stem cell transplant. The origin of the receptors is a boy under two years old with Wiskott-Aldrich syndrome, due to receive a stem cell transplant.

The CDR3 DNA reads TGTGCCACCAGCAGAGCGGACAGGGTGGACACTGAAGCTTTCTTT. Translated, it gives CATSRADRVDTEAFF. The chain has TRBV15 and TRBJ1-1; 8 bases agree with TRBD1. CDR3 length equals 15 residues. Trimming removed 1 base from V and 3 bases from J; junction bases left unmatched: 4. Germline lookup yields CDR1 LNHNV and CDR2 YYDKDF (reference sequence).

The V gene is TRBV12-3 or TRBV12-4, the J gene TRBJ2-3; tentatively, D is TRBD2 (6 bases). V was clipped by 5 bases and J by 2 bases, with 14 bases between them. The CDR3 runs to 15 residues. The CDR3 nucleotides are TGTGCCAGCAGTGGAAGGCGGGGAAACACAGATACGCAGTATTTT. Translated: CASSGRRGNTDTQYF.

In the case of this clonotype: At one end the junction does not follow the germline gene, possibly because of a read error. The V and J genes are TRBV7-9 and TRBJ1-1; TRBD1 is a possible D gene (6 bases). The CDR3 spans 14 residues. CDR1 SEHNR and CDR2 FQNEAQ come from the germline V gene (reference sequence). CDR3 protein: CGSSPGAGATEAFF. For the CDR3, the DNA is TGTGGCAGCAGCCCCGGGGCAGGGGCCACTGAAGCTTTCTTT.

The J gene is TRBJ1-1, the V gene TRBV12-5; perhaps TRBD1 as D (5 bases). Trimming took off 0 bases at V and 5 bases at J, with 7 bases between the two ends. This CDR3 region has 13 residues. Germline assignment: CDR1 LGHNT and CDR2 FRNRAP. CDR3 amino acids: CASGLVGGTEAFF. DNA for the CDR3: TGTGCTAGTGGTTTGGTGGGGGGAACTGAAGCTTTCTTT.

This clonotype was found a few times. The CDR3: CASRLAGASYEQYF. The CDR3 DNA reads TGTGCCAGCAGGCTAGCGGGAGCTTCCTACGAGCAGTACTTC. This chain connects TRBV28 to TRBJ2-7, with TRBD2 matching over 10 bases. V was pared by 6 bases and J by 1 base, with 3 bases of the junction left unmatched. The CDR3 runs to 14 residues. Per germline, CDR1 MDHEN and CDR2 SYDVKM.

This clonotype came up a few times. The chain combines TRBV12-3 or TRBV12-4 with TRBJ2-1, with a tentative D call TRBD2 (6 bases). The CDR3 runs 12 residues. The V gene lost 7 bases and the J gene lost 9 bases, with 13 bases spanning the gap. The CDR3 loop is CASNLAGGEQFF. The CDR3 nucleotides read TGTGCCAGCAACCTGGCCGGGGGTGAGCAGTTCTTC.

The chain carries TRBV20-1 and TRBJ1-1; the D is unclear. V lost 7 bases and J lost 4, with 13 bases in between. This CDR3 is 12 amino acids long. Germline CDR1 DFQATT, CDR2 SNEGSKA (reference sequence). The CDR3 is CSVDEGITEAFF. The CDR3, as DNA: TGCAGTGTCGACGAAGGAATCACTGAAGCTTTCTTT.

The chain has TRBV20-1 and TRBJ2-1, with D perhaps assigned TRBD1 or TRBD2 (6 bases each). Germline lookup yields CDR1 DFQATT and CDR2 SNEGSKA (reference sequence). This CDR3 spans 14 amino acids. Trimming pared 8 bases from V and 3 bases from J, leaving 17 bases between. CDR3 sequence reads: CSPQGLAFYNEQFF. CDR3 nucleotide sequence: TGCAGTCCTCAGGGGCTAGCGTTCTACAATGAGCAGTTCTTC.

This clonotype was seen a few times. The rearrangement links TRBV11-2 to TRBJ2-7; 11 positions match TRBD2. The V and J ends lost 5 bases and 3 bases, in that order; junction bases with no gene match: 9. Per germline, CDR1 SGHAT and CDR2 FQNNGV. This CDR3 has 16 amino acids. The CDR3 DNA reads TGTGCCAGCAGCCACTACCTGACTAGCGGGAACTACGAGCAGTACTTC. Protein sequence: CASSHYLTSGNYEQYF. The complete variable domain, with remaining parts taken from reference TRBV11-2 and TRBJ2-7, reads EAGVAQSPRYKIIEKRQSVAFWCNPISGHATLYWYQQILGQGPKLLIQFQNNGVVDDSQLPKDRFSAERLKGVDSTLKIQPAKLEDSAVYLCASSHYLTSGNYEQYFGPGTRLTVT.

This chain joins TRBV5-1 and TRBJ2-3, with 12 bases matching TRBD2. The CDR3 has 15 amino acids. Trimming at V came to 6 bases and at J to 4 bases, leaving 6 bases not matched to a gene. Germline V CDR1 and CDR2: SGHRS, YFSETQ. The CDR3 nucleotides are TGCGCCAGCACTAGACTAGCGGGAGTCCCAGATACGCAGTATTTT. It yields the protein CASTRLAGVPDTQYF. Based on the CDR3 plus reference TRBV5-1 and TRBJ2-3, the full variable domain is KAGVTQTPRYLIKTRGQQVTLSCSPISGHRSVSWYQQTPGQGLQFLFEYFSETQRNKGNFPGRFSGRQFSNSRSEMNVSTLELGDSALYLCASTRLAGVPDTQYFGPGTRLTVL.

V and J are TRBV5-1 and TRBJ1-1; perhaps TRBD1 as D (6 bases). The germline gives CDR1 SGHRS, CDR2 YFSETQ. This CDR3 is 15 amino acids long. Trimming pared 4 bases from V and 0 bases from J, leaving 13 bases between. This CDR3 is CASSIRTDMNTEAFF. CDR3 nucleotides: TGCGCCAGCAGCATAAGGACAGACATGAACACTGAAGCTTTCTTT.

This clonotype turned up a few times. As DNA, the CDR3 is TGCAGTGCTAGAAAGGACCCCCAATACAATGAGCAGTTCTTC. Translated, it gives CSARKDPQYNEQFF. This chain links TRBV20-1 with TRBJ2-1; no clear D gene. The CDR3 length is 14 residues. V was pared by 2 bases and J by 4 bases, with 12 bases between. The germline gives CDR1 DFQATT, CDR2 SNEGSKA (reference sequence).

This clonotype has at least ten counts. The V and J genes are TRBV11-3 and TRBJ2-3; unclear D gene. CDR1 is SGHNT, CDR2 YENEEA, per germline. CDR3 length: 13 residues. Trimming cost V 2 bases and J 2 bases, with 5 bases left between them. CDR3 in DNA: TGTGCCAGCAGCTTATCCCACACAGATACGCAGTATTTT. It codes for CASSLSHTDTQYF. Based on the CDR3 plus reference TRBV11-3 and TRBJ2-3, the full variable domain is EAGVVQSPRYKIIEKKQPVAFWCNPISGHNTLYWYLQNLGQGPELLIRYENEEAVDDSQLPKDRFSAERLKGVDSTLKIQPAELGDSAVYLCASSLSHTDTQYFGPGTRLTVL.

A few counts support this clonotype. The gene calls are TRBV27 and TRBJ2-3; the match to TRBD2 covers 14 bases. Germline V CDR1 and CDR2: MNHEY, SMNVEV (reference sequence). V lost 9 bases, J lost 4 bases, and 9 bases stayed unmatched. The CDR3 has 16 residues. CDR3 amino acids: CASKLPGLAGADTQYF. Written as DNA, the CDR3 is TGTGCCAGTAAACTCCCGGGACTAGCGGGGGCAGATACGCAGTATTTT.